The clone carrying this T cell receptor beta chain was detected many times. Its antigen is not identified. This entry belongs to a study of T cells in Graves' hyperthyroidism and ophthalmopathy. The germline CDR1 and CDR2 sequences are SGHRS and YFSETQ. With 2 bases removed from V and 4 bases from J, the gap between germline ends came to 3 bases. The CDR3 loop spans 12 amino acids. Thyroid ultrasound, orbital computed tomography, clinical symptoms, and serum thyroxine and TRAb underpinned diagnoses. Authors of the study amplified TCR beta CDR3 regions from RNA transcripts. HTBI primers were the set used in a first-round RT-PCR of the TCR CDR3. Via MiXCR, TCRdb re-called the multiplex PCR reads, giving one row per CDR3 protein. The repertoire has under 450,000 distinct CDR3 sequences, about 15% of them found once; the top ten carry roughly 7.7%. The study's findings and limits: Blood samples included most of the expanded thyroid clonotypes exceeding 0.001.

This clonotype was sampled from a woman aged 18-30 years with Graves' hyperthyroidism. The rearrangement uses TRBV5-1 and TRBJ1-4, with D hard to call. Material: blood. CDR3 in amino acids: CASSFDNEKLFF. The CDR3 DNA follows: TGCGCCAGCAGCTTCGATAATGAAAAACTGTTTTTT.